The sequence of this TCR beta chain was determined in a study of T cells in Graves' hyperthyroidism and ophthalmopathy. Overall study findings and caveats: Most thyroid-expanded clonotypes above 0.001 were also found in blood.

TCR beta CDR3 region amplification was performed from RNA transcripts. HTBI primers were the set used in a first-round RT-PCR of the TCR CDR3. Using its own MiXCR run on the multiplex PCR reads, TCRdb lists one record per CDR3 protein. The sample holds over 450,000 distinct CDR3 sequences, approximately 15% seen once. This CDR3 is 19 amino acids long. Trimming at V came to 7 bases and at J to 6 bases, leaving 22 bases not matched to a gene. The authors obtained PBMCs from roughly 10 ml of fresh peripheral blood. Concerning this clonotype itself: Antigen: not known.

The rearrangement uses TRBV12-3 or TRBV12-4 and TRBJ2-1; 9 nucleotides agree with TRBD2. The specimen was blood. The sequence derives from a woman younger than 30 with Graves' hyperthyroidism. The CDR3 coding sequence is TGTGCCAGCACCCCGGGGGGGGCGGGAGGGCCGGTAAAATTCAATGAGCAGTTCTTC. It specifies CASTPGGAGGPVKFNEQFF.